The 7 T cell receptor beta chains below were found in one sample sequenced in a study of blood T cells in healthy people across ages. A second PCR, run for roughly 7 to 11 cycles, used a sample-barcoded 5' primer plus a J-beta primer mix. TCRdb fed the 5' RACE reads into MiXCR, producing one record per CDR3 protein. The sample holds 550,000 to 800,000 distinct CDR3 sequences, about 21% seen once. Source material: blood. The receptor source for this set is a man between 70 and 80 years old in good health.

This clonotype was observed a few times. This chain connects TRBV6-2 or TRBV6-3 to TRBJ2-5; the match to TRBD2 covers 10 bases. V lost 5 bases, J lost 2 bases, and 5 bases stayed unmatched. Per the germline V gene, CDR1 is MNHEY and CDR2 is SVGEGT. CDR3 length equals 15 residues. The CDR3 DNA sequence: TGTGCCAGCAGTCTAGCGGGAGTAATACAAGAGACCCAGTACTTC. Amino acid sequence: CASSLAGVIQETQYF.

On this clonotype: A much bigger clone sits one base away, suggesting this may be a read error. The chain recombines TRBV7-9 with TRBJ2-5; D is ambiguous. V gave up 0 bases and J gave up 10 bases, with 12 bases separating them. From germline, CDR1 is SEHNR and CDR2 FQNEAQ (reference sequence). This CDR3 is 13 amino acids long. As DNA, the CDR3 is TGTGCCAGCAGCTTAGCCGCCGCCTACGACCAGTACTTC. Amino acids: CASSLAAAYDQYF.

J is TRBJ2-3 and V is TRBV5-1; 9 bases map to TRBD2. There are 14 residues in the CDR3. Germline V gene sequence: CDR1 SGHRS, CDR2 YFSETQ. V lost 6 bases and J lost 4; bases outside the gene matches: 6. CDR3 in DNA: TGCGCCAGCACCTATAGCGGGAGCGCAGATACGCAGTATTTT. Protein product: CASTYSGSADTQYF.

The chain's CDR3 is CASTRPTDTQYF. In nucleotides, the CDR3 is TGTGCCAGCACCCGCCCTACGGATACGCAGTATTTT. V is TRBV28 and J is TRBJ2-3; D is unclear. The CDR3 totals 12 residues. Germline V gene lookup returns CDR1 MDHEN and CDR2 SYDVKM. V was cut by 7 bases and J by 6 bases, with 11 bases left in between.

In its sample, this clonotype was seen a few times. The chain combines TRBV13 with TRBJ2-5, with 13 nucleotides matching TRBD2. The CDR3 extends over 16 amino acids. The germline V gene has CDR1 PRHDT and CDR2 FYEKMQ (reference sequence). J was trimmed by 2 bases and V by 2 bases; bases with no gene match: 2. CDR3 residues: CASSLSGLAGQETQYF. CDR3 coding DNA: TGTGCCAGCAGCTTATCGGGACTAGCGGGGCAAGAGACCCAGTACTTC.

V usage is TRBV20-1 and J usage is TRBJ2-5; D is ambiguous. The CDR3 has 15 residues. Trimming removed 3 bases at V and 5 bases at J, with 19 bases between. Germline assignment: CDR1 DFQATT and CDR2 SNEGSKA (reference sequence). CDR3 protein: CSARSGSGIGETQYF. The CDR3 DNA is TGCAGTGCTAGGTCCGGGTCGGGTATTGGGGAGACCCAGTACTTC.

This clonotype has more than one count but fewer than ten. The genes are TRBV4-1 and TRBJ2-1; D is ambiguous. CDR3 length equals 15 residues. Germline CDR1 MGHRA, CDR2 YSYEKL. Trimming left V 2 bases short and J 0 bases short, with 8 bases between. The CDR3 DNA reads TGCGCCAGCAGCCAACATACTATCTCCTACAATGAGCAGTTCTTC. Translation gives CASSQHTISYNEQFF.